The entry below gives a single T cell receptor (beta chain) sequence along with its context. As handled by the study authors: Amplification of reference gene primers was used by the study to estimate nucleated cell counts. TCRdb's copy holds only in-frame clones and misses some; the assay was immunoSEQ multiplex PCR. The V and J calls and clone size come from that table; D and trimming were worked out from the DNA. The sample holds 410,000 or so clones, around 91% seen once. The data originate from a study of blood T cell repertoires in COVID-19. Overall study context: Some COVID-19 samples were acute and others convalescent; all came from the United States, Italy and Spain. PBMCs, B-cell-depleted T cells, or T cells were the source of the cDNA or gDNA that made up the material.

Germline V CDR1 and CDR2: GTSNPN, SVGIG (reference sequence). The CDR3 spans 14 residues. V was clipped by 7 bases and J by 1 base; unmatched bases: 8. What was sequenced was peripheral blood. This chain uses TRBV30 with TRBJ2-3, with 7 bases aligning to TRBD2. The source is a woman aged 40 to 50 with COVID-19, enrolled during active disease. CDR3 in amino acids: CASASGGRTDTQYF. CDR3 coding DNA: TGTGCCTCAGCTAGCGGAGGACGCACAGATACGCAGTATTTT. Together with reference TRBV30 and TRBJ2-3, the CDR3 gives the full variable domain: SQTIHQWPATLVQPVGSPLSLECTVEGTSNPNLYWYRQAAGRGLQLLFYSVGIGQISSEVPQNLSASRPQDRQFILSSKKLLLSDSGFYLCASASGGRTDTQYFGPGTRLTVL.